What follows describes a single TCR beta chain. Its antigen is still unknown. Specified time point: week 3, after first cycle of checkpoint inhibitor. Apart from a couple of fast progressors, RECIST 1.1 response was judged 12 weeks post-infusion. CDR1 is MGHDK and CDR2 is SYGVNS in the germline V gene. J lost 1 base, V lost 7 bases, and 7 bases had no gene match. The CDR3 is made up of 15 amino acids. These data are taken from a study of blood T cell dynamics during melanoma immunotherapy. Study results and limitations: PBMC repertoires of eventual disease-control patients split at W3 into clonality or diversity gains.

DNA loading was fixed at roughly 0.35 ug for all bulk PBMC samples. TCRdb's copy holds only in-frame clones and misses some; the assay was immunoSEQ multiplex PCR. Of 4,900 or so clones listed, about nine tenths are singletons. This TCR came from a human donor with melanoma. The chain recombines TRBV25-1 with TRBJ2-5; 9 bases line up with TRBD1. The material was blood, obtained from a patient treated with checkpoint blockade. CDR3 residues: CASTPGQGPQETQYF. Here the CDR3 DNA reads TGTGCCAGCACCCCGGGACAGGGCCCCCAAGAGACCCAGTACTTC.